Given below is one TCR beta chain in context. The data were obtained in a study of blood T cell repertoires in COVID-19. In the study overall: Both acute and convalescent COVID-19 samples were obtained from the United States, Italy and Spain. The analysed material was cDNA or gDNA that came from T cells, B-cell-depleted T cells, or PBMCs.

Original data processing: How many nucleated cells were present was estimated from reference gene primer amplification. Clones were sequenced by immunoSEQ multiplex PCR, and TCRdb holds only the in-frame ones, with some missing. The V and J calls and clone size are taken from that table; D and trimming were inferred from the DNA. The sample includes more than 300,000 clones, approximately 89% seen only once; the top ten take roughly 3.4%. The TCR sequence derives from a woman aged 18-29 years who had recovered from COVID-19. The sequencing input was peripheral blood.

CDR3 sequence: CASSQWAFSGNTIYF. Here the CDR3 DNA reads TGTGCCAGCAGTCAATGGGCCTTCTCTGGAAACACCATATATTTT. The J gene is TRBJ1-3, the V gene TRBV14; D is uncertain. Germline values: CDR1 SGHDN, CDR2 FVKESK. The CDR3 is 15 amino acids. V lost 6 bases and J 0 bases, leaving 12 bases between the germline ends.